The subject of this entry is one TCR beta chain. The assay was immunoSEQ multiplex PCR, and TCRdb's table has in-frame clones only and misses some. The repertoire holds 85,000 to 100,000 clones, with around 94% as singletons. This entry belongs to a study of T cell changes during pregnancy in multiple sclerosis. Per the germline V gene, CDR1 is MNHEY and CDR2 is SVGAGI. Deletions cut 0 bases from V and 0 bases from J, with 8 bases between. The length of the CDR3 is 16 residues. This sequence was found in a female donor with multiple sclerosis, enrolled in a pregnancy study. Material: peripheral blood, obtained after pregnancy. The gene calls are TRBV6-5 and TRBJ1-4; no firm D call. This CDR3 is CASSYSAITTNEKLFF. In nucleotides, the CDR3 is TGTGCCAGCAGTTACTCCGCGATCACAACTAATGAAAAACTGTTTTTT.